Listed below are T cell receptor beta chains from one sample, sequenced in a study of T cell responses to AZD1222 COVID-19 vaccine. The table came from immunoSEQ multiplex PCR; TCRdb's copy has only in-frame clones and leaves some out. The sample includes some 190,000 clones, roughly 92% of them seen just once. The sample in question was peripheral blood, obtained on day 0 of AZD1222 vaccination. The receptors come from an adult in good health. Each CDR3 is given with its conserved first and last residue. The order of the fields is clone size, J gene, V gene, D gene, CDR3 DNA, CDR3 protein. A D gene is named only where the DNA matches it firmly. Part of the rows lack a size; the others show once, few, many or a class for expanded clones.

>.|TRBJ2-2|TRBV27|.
TGTGCCAGCACTGGAGCTAACACCGGGGAGCTGTTTTTT
CASTGANTGELFF
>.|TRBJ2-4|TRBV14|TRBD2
TGTGCCAGCAGCAGACTAGCGGGAGGGGACATTCAGTACTTC
CASSRLAGGDIQYF
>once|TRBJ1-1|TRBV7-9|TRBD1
TGTGCCAGGGGACAGGTTAACACTGAAGCTTTCTTT
CARGQVNTEAFF
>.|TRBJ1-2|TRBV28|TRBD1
TGTGCCAGCAGTTACCCGACAGGGGGAGTGTATGGCTACACCTTC
CASSYPTGGVYGYTF
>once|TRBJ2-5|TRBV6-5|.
TGTGCCAGCAGTTTAGGACTACCGCCGGGAGCCCAGTACTTC
CASSLGLPPGAQYF
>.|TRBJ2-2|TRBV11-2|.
TGTGCCAGCAGCCTGCTACGGGGGACCGGGGAGCTGTTTTTT
CASSLLRGTGELFF
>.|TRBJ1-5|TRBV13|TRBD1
TGTGCCAGCAGCTTAGGCCCGGGGACAGCTAGCAATCAGCCCCAGCATTTT
CASSLGPGTASNQPQHF
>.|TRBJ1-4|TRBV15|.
TGTGCCACCAGCAGAGGGGGATCCTTTGAAAAACTGTTTTTT
CATSRGGSFEKLFF
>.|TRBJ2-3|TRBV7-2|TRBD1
TGTGCCAGCAGCCCGCGGGACAGGACCGAGACAGATACGCAGTATTTT
CASSPRDRTETDTQYF
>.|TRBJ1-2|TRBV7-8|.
TGTGCCAGCAGCATCCACCGGGGCACCCAAGGAGGCTACACCTTC
CASSIHRGTQGGYTF
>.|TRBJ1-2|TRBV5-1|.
TGCGCCAGCAGCCCAGGGGAGTATGGCTACACCTTC
CASSPGEYGYTF
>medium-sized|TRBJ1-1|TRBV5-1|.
TGCGCCAGCAGCCGCAGCGGGGCCTTGGACACTGAAGCTTTCTTT
CASSRSGALDTEAFF
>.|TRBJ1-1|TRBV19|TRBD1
TGTGCCAGTAGACGACAGGGTCTGAACACTGAAGCTTTCTTT
CASRRQGLNTEAFF
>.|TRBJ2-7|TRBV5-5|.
TGTGCCAGCAGCTTGGTTCCGTTGAGCAATGAATGGCAGTACTTC
CASSLVPLSNEWQYF
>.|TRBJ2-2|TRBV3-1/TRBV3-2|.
TGTGCCAGCAGCCGAATAGGCGGGGAGCTGTTTTTT
CASSRIGGELFF
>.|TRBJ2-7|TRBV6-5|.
TGTGCCAGCAGCTACGGACAGCTTCTCGAGCAGTACTTC
CASSYGQLLEQYF
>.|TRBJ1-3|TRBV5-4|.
TGTGCCAGCAGCTTGCCTCGGACTCGGAACTCTGGAAACACCATATATTTT
CASSLPRTRNSGNTIYF
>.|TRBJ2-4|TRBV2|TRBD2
TGTGCCAGCAGTGTTGCGGGGGATGGCAAAAACATTCAGTACTTC
CASSVAGDGKNIQYF
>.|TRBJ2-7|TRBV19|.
TGTGCCAGTAGCCCGTTTCGGAGTGTTATCTCCTACGAGCAGTACTTC
CASSPFRSVISYEQYF
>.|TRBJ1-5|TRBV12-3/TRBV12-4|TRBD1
TGTGCCAGCAGTACAGGGGACAATCAGCCCCAGCATTTT
CASSTGDNQPQHF
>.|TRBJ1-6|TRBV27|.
TGTGCCAGCAGTTCGCACAGGGAATATTCACCCCTCCACTTT
CASSSHREYSPLHF
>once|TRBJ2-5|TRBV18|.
TGTGCCAGCTCGGGCCAAGAGACCCAGTACTTC
CASSGQETQYF
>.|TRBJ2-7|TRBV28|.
TGTGCCAGCAGTTTTCAGCGAGGCGAGCAGTACTTC
CASSFQRGEQYF
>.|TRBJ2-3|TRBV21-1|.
TGTGCCAGCAGCAAAGTCTCTAGCGGGGTAAAGGGCGGAGATACGCAGTATTTT
CASSKVSSGVKGGDTQYF
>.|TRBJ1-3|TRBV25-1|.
TGTGCCAGCAGTGAACCGGGACGACGAGGAAACACCATATATTTT
CASSEPGRRGNTIYF
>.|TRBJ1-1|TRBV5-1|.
TGCGCCAGCAGCGCAGGGAGGACTGAAGCTTTCTTT
CASSAGRTEAFF
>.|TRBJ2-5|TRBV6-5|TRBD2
TGTGCCTGTACTAGCGGGGGGGCGGGCGAGACCCAGTACTTC
CACTSGGAGETQYF
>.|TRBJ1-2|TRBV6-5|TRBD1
TGTGCCAGCACCTCACAGGGGGCTGGGTATGGCTACACCTTC
CASTSQGAGYGYTF
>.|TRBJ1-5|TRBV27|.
TGTGCCAGCGGTAGGGGGAATCAGCCCCAGCATTTT
CASGRGNQPQHF
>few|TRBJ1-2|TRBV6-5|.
TGTGCCAGCAGTTACTCGCCGGCAGGCGGCTATGGCTACACCTTC
CASSYSPAGGYGYTF
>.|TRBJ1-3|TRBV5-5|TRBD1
TGTGCCAGCAGCTTGGGACAGGGTGGAAACACCATATATTTT
CASSLGQGGNTIYF
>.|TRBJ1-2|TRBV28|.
TGTGCCATACAACCCGGATCAGAGAACTATGGCTACACCTTC
CAIQPGSENYGYTF
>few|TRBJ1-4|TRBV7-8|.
TGTGCCAGCAGCTTACCGGGAGCTAATGAAAAACTGTTTTTT
CASSLPGANEKLFF
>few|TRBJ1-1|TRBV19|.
TGTGCCAGTCGGGGGGCAGGGTGGGAAATGAACACTGAAGCTTTCTTT
CASRGAGWEMNTEAFF
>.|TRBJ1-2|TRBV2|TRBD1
TGTGCCGCGACAGGGGCCATATTAGATGGCTACACCTTC
CAATGAILDGYTF
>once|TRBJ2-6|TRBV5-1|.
TGCGCCAGCAGCCCTGACCGGTCTGGGGCCAACGTCCTGACTTTC
CASSPDRSGANVLTF
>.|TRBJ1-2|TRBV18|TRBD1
TGTGCCAGCTCACCGGGGGGGACAGGGAACTATGGCTACACCTTC
CASSPGGTGNYGYTF
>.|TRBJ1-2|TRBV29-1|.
TGCAGCGTTGAGGACAGTTATTCGCAAGGCTACACCTTC
CSVEDSYSQGYTF
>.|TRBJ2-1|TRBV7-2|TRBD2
TGTGCCAGCAGCACAACCTTACTAGCGGGGGGCTCTGCGGAGCAGTTCTTC
CASSTTLLAGGSAEQFF
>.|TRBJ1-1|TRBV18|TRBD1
TGTGCCAGCTCACCACCGGGACAGCCGAACACTGAAGCTTTCTTT
CASSPPGQPNTEAFF
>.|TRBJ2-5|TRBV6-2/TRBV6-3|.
TGTGCCAGCAGTTATACCGAGACCCAGTACTTC
CASSYTETQYF
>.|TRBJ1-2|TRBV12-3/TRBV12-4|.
TGTGCCAGCAGTTTCCTGAGGGCCAATGGCTACACCTTC
CASSFLRANGYTF
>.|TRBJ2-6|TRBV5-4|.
TGTGCCAGCAGCTTCCCGGGACTGAGCTCTGGGGCCAACGTCCTGACTTTC
CASSFPGLSSGANVLTF
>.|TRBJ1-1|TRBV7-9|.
TGTGCCAGCAGCTTAGCTGGGGGAATGAACACTGAAGCTTTCTTT
CASSLAGGMNTEAFF
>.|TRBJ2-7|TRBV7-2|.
TGTGCCAGCAGCTTAGGTCAGTTCTACGAGCAGTACTTC
CASSLGQFYEQYF
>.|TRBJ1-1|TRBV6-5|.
TGTGCCAGCAGGCCTGTCTCCCTGAACACTGAAGCTTTCTTT
CASRPVSLNTEAFF
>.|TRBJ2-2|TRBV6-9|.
TGTGCCAGCAGTCTACCTGGAGCCCGGGAGCTGTTTTTT
CASSLPGARELFF
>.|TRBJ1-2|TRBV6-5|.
TGTGCCAGCAGTTACGGCCGGGACACCTATGGCTACACCTTC
CASSYGRDTYGYTF
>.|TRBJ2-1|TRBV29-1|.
TGCAGCGTTGAAGGAAGCCGGAGCTCCTACAATGAGCAGTTCTTC
CSVEGSRSSYNEQFF
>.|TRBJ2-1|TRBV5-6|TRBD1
TGTGCCAGCAGCTGGATGACAGGGGAGGCGAGCAATGAGCAGTTCTTC
CASSWMTGEASNEQFF
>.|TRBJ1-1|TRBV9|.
TGTGCCAGCAGCGCATTGGGGGGAAACACTGAAGCTTTCTTT
CASSALGGNTEAFF
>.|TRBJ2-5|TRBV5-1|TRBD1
TGCGCCAGCAGCATCGGACAGGCAGAAGAGACCCAGTACTTC
CASSIGQAEETQYF
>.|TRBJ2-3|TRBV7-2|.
TGTGCCAGCAGTGTATATCCCCCAGATACGCAGTATTTT
CASSVYPPDTQYF
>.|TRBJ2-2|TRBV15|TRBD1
TGTGCCACCAGCAGAGGGGACAGGAACACCGGGGAGCTGTTTTTT
CATSRGDRNTGELFF
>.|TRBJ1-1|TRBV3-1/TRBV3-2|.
TGTGCCAGCAGCCTTGGAGGGGGGGTGAACACTGAAGCTTTCTTT
CASSLGGGVNTEAFF
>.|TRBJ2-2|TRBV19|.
TGTGCCAGTAGCCGACAGACCTTTAACACCGGGGAGCTGTTTTTT
CASSRQTFNTGELFF
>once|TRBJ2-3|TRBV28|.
TGTGCCAGCAGTTCCCCTTTCCGAATCGACGGTAGCACAGATACGCAGTATTTT
CASSSPFRIDGSTDTQYF
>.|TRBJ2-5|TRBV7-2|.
TGTGCCAGCAGCTTAGGACCGTCCGGGGCGGCCCAGTACTTC
CASSLGPSGAAQYF